This T cell receptor (beta chain) derives from a study of blood T cell repertoires in COVID-19. Study-level information: There were acute and convalescent COVID-19 samples, and they came from the United States, Italy and Spain.

Repertoires were generated with immunoSEQ multiplex PCR, while TCRdb's copy carries only in-frame clones and drops some. The data contain 60,000 or so clones, 75% to 90% of them seen just once; the ten biggest clones take up around 9.6%. From germline, CDR1 is LNHDA and CDR2 SQIVND (reference sequence). This CDR3 is built from 14 residues. V dropped 5 bases and J dropped 2 bases, with 10 bases sitting between them. The source is a man aged 25-45 years with COVID-19, enrolled during active disease. The V call is TRBV19, the J call TRBJ1-3; D might be TRBD1 (5 bases). The sample taken for sequencing was peripheral blood. This chain's CDR3 is CASSPQGPGNTIYF. The CDR3 DNA is TGTGCCAGTAGTCCCCAGGGTCCTGGAAACACCATATATTTT.